This T cell receptor (beta chain) is drawn from a study of blood T cell repertoires in COVID-19. The CDR3 runs to 12 residues. The V end was cut by 3 bases, the J end by 10 bases, with 12 bases between. CDR1 is LNHDA, CDR2 SQIVND, per germline (reference sequence). The protocol was immunoSEQ multiplex PCR, while the TCRdb copy is restricted to in-frame clones and leaves out a portion. Here the sample spans about 170,000 clones, about 88% being singletons. The V call is TRBV19, the J call TRBJ1-1, with D perhaps matching TRBD1 (6 bases). The sample comprised peripheral blood. The TCR originated in an elderly woman in a cohort sampled during active or convalescent COVID-19. DNA for the CDR3: TGTGCCAGTAGTATGAGACAGGAGTCAGCTTTCTTT. Translated: CASSMRQESAFF.